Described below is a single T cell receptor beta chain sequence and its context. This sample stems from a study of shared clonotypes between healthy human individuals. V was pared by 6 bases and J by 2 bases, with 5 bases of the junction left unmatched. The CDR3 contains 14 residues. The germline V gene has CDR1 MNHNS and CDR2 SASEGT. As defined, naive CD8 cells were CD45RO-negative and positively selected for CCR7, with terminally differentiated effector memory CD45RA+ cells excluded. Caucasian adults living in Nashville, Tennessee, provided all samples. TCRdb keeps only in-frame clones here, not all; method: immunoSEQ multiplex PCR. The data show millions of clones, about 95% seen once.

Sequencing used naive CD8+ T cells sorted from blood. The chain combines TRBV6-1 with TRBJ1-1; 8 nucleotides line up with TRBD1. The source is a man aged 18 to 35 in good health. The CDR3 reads CASRSTGVNTEAFF. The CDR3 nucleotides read TGTGCCAGCAGATCGACAGGGGTCAACACTGAAGCTTTCTTT.